This is a list of T cell receptor beta chains from one sample in a study of T cells in Graves' hyperthyroidism and ophthalmopathy. TCRdb reprocessed the multiplex PCR reads via MiXCR and lists one record per CDR3 protein. The table lists about 380,000 distinct CDR3 sequences, roughly 13% of them singletons. What was sequenced was blood. All receptors derive from a man under 40 with Graves' hyperthyroidism that later progressed to Graves' ophthalmopathy. Each CDR3 is given with its conserved first and last residue. A D gene is named only where the DNA matches it firmly. Size values are once, few and many counts, or a class for expanded clones, and some rows have none.

CDR3aa: CASSIPLGGNYGYTF; CDR3nt: TGTGCCAGTAGTATCCCCTTGGGGGGAAACTATGGCTACACCTTC; v_gene: TRBV19; j_gene: TRBJ1-2; abundance: -; d_gene: -
CDR3aa: CASSQVGKYEQYF; CDR3nt: TGCGCCAGCAGCCAAGTTGGGAAATACGAGCAGTACTTC; v_gene: TRBV4-1; j_gene: TRBJ2-7; abundance: -; d_gene: -
CDR3aa: CASSGWVVNTQYF; CDR3nt: TGTGCCAGCAGCGGTTGGGTCGTAAATACGCAGTATTTT; v_gene: TRBV9; j_gene: TRBJ2-3; abundance: few; d_gene: -
CDR3aa: CATSSPRDRYNSPLHF; CDR3nt: TGTGCCACCAGCAGCCCGCGGGACAGATATAATTCACCCCTCCACTTT; v_gene: TRBV15; j_gene: TRBJ1-6; abundance: many; d_gene: TRBD1
CDR3aa: CASSLSGNQPQHF; CDR3nt: TGTGCCAGCAGTTTGTCTGGCAATCAGCCCCAGCATTTT; v_gene: TRBV12-3/TRBV12-4; j_gene: TRBJ1-5; abundance: many; d_gene: -
CDR3aa: CASSLMGSGLANTGELFF; CDR3nt: TGTGCCAGCAGCTTAATGGGCTCCGGACTAGCGAACACCGGGGAGCTGTTTTTT; v_gene: TRBV7-3; j_gene: TRBJ2-2; abundance: -; d_gene: TRBD2
CDR3aa: CASSPPTGRGNSPLHF; CDR3nt: TGTGCCAGCTCACCACCGACAGGACGGGGTAATTCACCCCTCCACTTT; v_gene: TRBV18; j_gene: TRBJ1-6; abundance: -; d_gene: -
CDR3aa: CASSLNTDSGNTIYF; CDR3nt: TGCGCCAGCAGCTTGAACACCGACTCTGGAAACACCATATATTTT; v_gene: TRBV5-1; j_gene: TRBJ1-3; abundance: -; d_gene: -
CDR3aa: CASRGQKNEQFF; CDR3nt: TGTGCCAGCAGGGGACAGAAAAATGAGCAGTTCTTC; v_gene: TRBV9; j_gene: TRBJ2-1; abundance: many; d_gene: TRBD1
CDR3aa: CASSLYGPAGEPQHF; CDR3nt: TGTGCCAGCAGCTTATACGGCCCCGCGGGAGAGCCCCAGCATTTT; v_gene: TRBV7-6; j_gene: TRBJ1-5; abundance: many; d_gene: -
CDR3aa: CSVSGSNSNQPQHF; CDR3nt: TGCAGCGTTTCCGGGAGTAATAGCAATCAGCCCCAGCATTTT; v_gene: TRBV29-1; j_gene: TRBJ1-5; abundance: few; d_gene: -
CDR3aa: CASSWEQRSNTEAFF; CDR3nt: TGTGCCAGTAGTTGGGAACAGCGGTCGAACACTGAAGCTTTCTTT; v_gene: TRBV19; j_gene: TRBJ1-1; abundance: many; d_gene: -